The rows below give T cell receptor beta chains drawn from one sample of a study of a mutant IDH1 vaccine in newly diagnosed glioma. Profiling relied on immunoSEQ multiplex PCR, and the TCRdb table lists in-frame clones only, not all of them. In the table there are 59,000 or so clones, about 91% of which are singletons. The material sequenced was PBMCs, taken from a glioma patient treated with radiotherapy, temozolomide or both. Receptor source: a man aged 45-60 years with glioma. The CDR3 runs from the conserved cysteine through the conserved F or W. A D gene is named only where the DNA matches it firmly. Clone size is stated in some rows and not others, as once, few, many or a class when expanded.

- | - | TRBJ2-1 | TRBV14 | TGTGCCAGCAGCCGAGGACTAGAGCAGTTCTTC | CASSRGLEQFF
TRBD1 | - | TRBJ2-7 | TRBV19 | TGTGCCAGTAGGGACAGGGACTACGAGCAGTACTTC | CASRDRDYEQYF
TRBD1 | few | TRBJ1-1 | TRBV27 | TGTGCCAGCAGTCCCATTGTAGGGGGCGCGGGTTTTACTGAAGCTTTCTTT | CASSPIVGGAGFTEAFF
TRBD1 | - | TRBJ2-3 | TRBV11-2 | TGTGCCAGCAGCCGCGACAGGGGGGATACGCAGTATTTT | CASSRDRGDTQYF
- | - | TRBJ1-1 | TRBV13 | TGTGCCAGCAGCCCCGCGAACACTGAAGCTTTCTTT | CASSPANTEAFF
- | once | TRBJ1-2 | TRBV6-6 | TGTGCCAGCGCCCTGGAAGGGGCCGGCTACACCTTC | CASALEGAGYTF
- | - | TRBJ1-2 | TRBV5-1 | TGCGCCAGCAGCTTGGTAGGGGATTATGGCTACACCTTC | CASSLVGDYGYTF
TRBD2 | - | TRBJ2-5 | TRBV7-6 | TGTGCCAGCAGCTTTGGTGCAGCGGGAGTCGTAGAGACCCAGTACTTC | CASSFGAAGVVETQYF
TRBD2 | - | TRBJ2-1 | TRBV4-1 | TGCGCCAGCAGCGTGGGGAGGGTCGAGCAGTTCTTC | CASSVGRVEQFF
- | - | TRBJ1-1 | TRBV30 | TGTGCCTGGAGACCACTCCAGGGCTCGTCCACTGAAGCTTTCTTT | CAWRPLQGSSTEAFF
TRBD2 | - | TRBJ2-1 | TRBV2 | TGTGCCAGCACCAAGGGAGCTACTGGGGCTAGCGGGGGGCAATACAATGAGCAGTTCTTC | CASTKGATGASGGQYNEQFF
- | - | TRBJ1-5 | TRBV25-1 | TGTGCCACGAGGACGGGCAATCAGCCCCAGCATTTT | CATRTGNQPQHF
- | - | TRBJ1-3 | TRBV9 | TGTGCCAGCAGCGTAGCTTACCGGAGCTCTGGAAACACCATATATTTT | CASSVAYRSSGNTIYF
- | - | TRBJ1-1 | TRBV11-1 | TGTGCCAGCAGCTCCTCGACAAGGAACACTGAAGCTTTCTTT | CASSSSTRNTEAFF